This T cell receptor (beta chain) is drawn from a study of cytomegalovirus exposure and HLA in healthy donors. The V end was cut by 5 bases, the J end by 1 base, with 14 bases between. The CDR3 sequence is 15 residues long. Germline loops: CDR1 SEHNR, CDR2 FQNEAQ (reference sequence). PCR employed 60 Vbeta and 13 Jbeta primers. The assay was immunoSEQ multiplex PCR, and TCRdb's table has in-frame clones only and misses some. The data hold roughly 130,000 clones, with 60% to 85% observed a single time. This clonotype originated in a male donor in good health and CMV-seropositive. This sequence joins TRBV7-9 and TRBJ1-1; TRBD1 is a possible D gene (5 bases). The material sequenced was PBMCs. CDR3 in amino acids: CASSPGGEPNTEAFF. CDR3 nucleotide sequence: TGTGCCAGCAGCCCGGGAGGGGAACCGAACACTGAAGCTTTCTTT.